This TCR beta chain derives from a study of blood T cells in healthy people across ages. Trimming took off 3 bases at V and 3 bases at J, with 16 bases between the two ends. This CDR3 has 15 amino acids. Looked up from germline, CDR1 is SGHRS and CDR2 is YFSETQ. For the second PCR, which ran for roughly 6 to 12 cycles, a sample-barcoded 5' primer and a J-beta primer mix were used. One entry per CDR3 protein results from TCRdb running MiXCR on the 5' RACE reads. In the table there are 800,000 to 950,000 distinct CDR3 sequences, almost 30% of which are singletons. The same data also contributed to another study, on T cells of mothers and their children.

Sequencing was done on a sample of blood. The V call is TRBV5-1, the J call TRBJ2-7, with TRBD1 as a possible D gene (6 bases). The origin of this receptor is a woman aged 40 to 50 in good health. The CDR3 sequence is CASSSTGTSLYEQYF. The CDR3 DNA is TGCGCCAGCAGCTCGACCGGGACATCTCTCTACGAGCAGTACTTC.